The 27 T cell receptor beta chains in this list originate from one sample, sequenced in a study of control samples from healthy donors and cancer patients. This table comes from immunoSEQ multiplex PCR, and its TCRdb copy is limited to in-frame clones, with some not included. The sample holds about 120,000 clones; just under 95% are singletons and the top ten take 3.5% to 4%. The specimen sequenced was blood. Receptor source: a man aged 30 to 39 in good health.

The chain joins TRBV6-2 or TRBV6-3 to TRBJ2-2; tentatively, D is TRBD1 (5 bases). The V gene lost 6 bases and the J gene lost 6 bases, with 14 bases spanning the gap. CDR3 size: 14 residues. The germline V gene has CDR1 MNHEY and CDR2 SVGEGT. The CDR3 bases are TGTGCCAGCAGACCTCAGGGATTGTCCGGGGAGCTGTTTTTT. Protein sequence: CASRPQGLSGELFF.

This chain joins TRBV5-4 and TRBJ1-1, with D possibly being TRBD1 (6 bases). This CDR3 comprises 16 residues. CDR1 is SGHNT and CDR2 is YYREEE in the germline V gene (reference sequence). V was trimmed by 4 bases and J by 1 base, leaving 17 bases between them. CDR3 nucleotides: TGTGCCAGCAGCGCGGGACACAGGGCCCAGAACACTGAAGCTTTCTTT. Its translation is CASSAGHRAQNTEAFF.

V and J are TRBV7-9 and TRBJ1-3; D is perhaps TRBD1 (6 bases). Trimming removed 4 bases from V and 0 bases from J, with 10 bases in between. The CDR3 covers 15 residues. The germline gives CDR1 SEHNR, CDR2 FQNEAQ (reference sequence). CDR3 loop: CASSSQGSSGNTIYF. CDR3 in DNA: TGTGCCAGCAGCTCACAGGGAAGCTCTGGAAACACCATATATTTT.

CDR3 in amino acids: CASSEGVLRGQFF. The CDR3 DNA reads as TGTGCCAGCAGTGAAGGGGTGCTCCGTGGGCAGTTCTTC. The chain employs TRBV6-1 and TRBJ2-1; D is unresolved. Germline V CDR1 and CDR2: MNHNS, SASEGT. Trimming left V 1 base short and J 12 bases short, with 13 bases between. CDR3 length equals 13 residues.

V usage is TRBV18 and J usage is TRBJ1-6, with TRBD1 matching 9 bases. The CDR3 consists of 17 residues. Unmatched junction bases numbered 9, after V lost 2 bases and J lost 7 bases. Germline values: CDR1 KGHSH, CDR2 LQKENI. CDR3 in amino acids: CASSPWHRQGGNSPLHF. The CDR3 DNA reads as TGTGCCAGCTCACCATGGCACCGACAGGGGGGAAATTCACCCCTCCACTTT.

This CDR3 reads CASRHRRPGMRTDTQYF. DNA of the CDR3: TGTGCCAGCAGACATCGACGGCCGGGGATGAGAACAGATACGCAGTATTTT. This chain links TRBV7-9 with TRBJ2-3; D is perhaps TRBD2 (5 bases). This CDR3 is 17 amino acids long. CDR1 and CDR2 from the germline V gene are SEHNR and FQNEAQ (reference sequence). V lost 6 bases and J 3 bases, leaving 22 bases between the germline ends.

This chain links TRBV18 with TRBJ1-4; D uncertain. The ends were cut back, 4 bases at V and 6 bases at J, with 18 bases in the middle. CDR1 KGHSH and CDR2 LQKENI come from the germline V gene. CDR3 length: 16 residues. CDR3 loop: CASSLNPLGSYEKLFF. CDR3 nucleotide sequence: TGTGCCAGCTCACTAAACCCTCTCGGGAGCTATGAAAAACTGTTTTTT.

The gene calls are TRBV18 and TRBJ2-3; D is perhaps TRBD1 (6 bases). This CDR3 contains 15 residues. Trimming took 3 bases from V and 3 from J, leaving 13 bases between them. Germline V gene lookup returns CDR1 KGHSH and CDR2 LQKENI. The CDR3 bases are TGTGCCAGCTCACCCCCTCAGGGGAGAACAGATACGCAGTATTTT. Amino acid sequence: CASSPPQGRTDTQYF.

V and J are TRBV19 and TRBJ1-5; weak D call: TRBD1 (6 bases). Germline V gives CDR1 LNHDA, CDR2 SQIVND (reference sequence). V lost 6 bases and J 6 bases, leaving 18 bases between the germline ends. The CDR3 has 15 residues. CDR3 protein: CASRGLMGAGQPQHF. In DNA, the CDR3 is TGTGCCAGTAGGGGTTTGATGGGGGCAGGTCAGCCCCAGCATTTT.

V and J are TRBV6-2 or TRBV6-3 and TRBJ1-2, with 8 bases that match TRBD1. J lost 6 bases, V lost 0 bases, and 3 bases had no gene match. The germline CDR1 and CDR2 sequences are MNHEY and SVGEGT. CDR3 length: 14 residues. The CDR3 sequence: CASSYSSGGNGYTF. CDR3 coding DNA: TGTGCCAGCAGTTACTCCTCAGGGGGCAATGGCTACACCTTC.

The chain employs TRBV19 and TRBJ2-4, with 8 bases lining up with TRBD1. The trim removed 3 bases at V and 6 bases at J, leaving 7 bases unmatched. Germline CDR1 LNHDA, CDR2 SQIVND (reference sequence). CDR3 size: 15 residues. This CDR3 reads CASSIGTGLLNIQYF. In nucleotides, the CDR3 is TGTGCCAGTAGTATTGGGACAGGTCTACTAAACATTCAGTACTTC.

The chain employs TRBV5-8 and TRBJ1-5, with TRBD1 identical over 7 bases. CDR1 is SGHTS, CDR2 YDEGEE, per germline. Trimming removed 4 bases from V and 0 bases from J; junction bases left unmatched: 7. The CDR3 spans 16 residues. As DNA, the CDR3 is TGTGCCAGCAGCGTATCGGGACAGTATAGCAATCAGCCCCAGCATTTT. This sequence encodes CASSVSGQYSNQPQHF.

The chain is built from TRBV11-3 and TRBJ1-1; possibly TRBD1 for D (6 bases). Germline CDR1 SGHNT, CDR2 YENEEA. The germline V and J ends were trimmed by 7 bases and 6 bases, with 12 bases remaining between them. The CDR3 is 12 residues long. The CDR3 DNA sequence: TGTGCCAGCACCACCGGGGGGCCTGAAGCTTTCTTT. It is translated as CASTTGGPEAFF. Complete variable domain (other parts from reference TRBV11-3 and TRBJ1-1): EAGVVQSPRYKIIEKKQPVAFWCNPISGHNTLYWYLQNLGQGPELLIRYENEEAVDDSQLPKDRFSAERLKGVDSTLKIQPAELGDSAVYLCASTTGGPEAFFGQGTRLTVV.

The chain carries TRBV19 and TRBJ1-2, with D perhaps matching TRBD1 (6 bases). Trimming took 6 bases from V and 6 from J, leaving 14 bases between them. This CDR3 spans 13 amino acids. The germline CDR1 and CDR2 sequences are LNHDA and SQIVND (reference sequence). The CDR3 loop reads CASRTGTLHGYTF. The CDR3 DNA follows: TGTGCCAGTAGGACGGGGACATTACATGGCTACACCTTC.

The chain recombines TRBV12-3 or TRBV12-4 with TRBJ1-1; D not certain. The CDR3 contains 11 residues. Trimming took 6 bases from V and 7 from J, leaving 9 bases between them. CDR3 residues: CASSSGLEAFF. In DNA form, the CDR3 reads TGTGCCAGCAGCTCCGGGCTTGAAGCTTTCTTT.

The chain couples TRBV19 to TRBJ2-5; 7 bases align to TRBD1. This CDR3 contains 14 residues. CDR1 is LNHDA and CDR2 is SQIVND in the germline V gene (reference sequence). The V segment lost 4 bases and the J segment 1 base; nucleotides outside the gene matches: 3. This CDR3 reads CASSSAGGQETQYF. The CDR3 bases are TGTGCCAGTAGTAGTGCAGGGGGCCAAGAGACCCAGTACTTC.

The CDR3, as DNA: TGTGCCAGCAGCTTAGACGTAACAGGAACTCTAGCCAAAAACATTCAGTACTTC. This sequence encodes CASSLDVTGTLAKNIQYF. The chain combines TRBV7-2 with TRBJ2-4, with TRBD1 as a possible D gene (5 bases). V shed 1 base and J shed 0 bases, with 16 bases lying between them. Per the germline V gene, CDR1 is SGHTA and CDR2 is FQGNSA. This CDR3 is built from 18 residues.

This chain links TRBV7-2 with TRBJ1-1; D is ambiguous. This CDR3 region has 13 residues. Germline V CDR1 and CDR2: SGHTA, FQGNSA. Trimming removed 5 bases at V and 4 bases at J, with 11 bases between. The CDR3 DNA is TGTGCCAGCAGCATAGTCCTGGGCACTGAAGCTTTCTTT. Translated: CASSIVLGTEAFF.

The chain is built from TRBV7-2 and TRBJ1-5, with D possibly TRBD1 on 6 matching bases. Trimming shortened V by 3 bases and J by 1 base, and 13 bases separated the two germline ends. This CDR3 contains 16 residues. Germline V gene lookup returns CDR1 SGHTA and CDR2 FQGNSA. The CDR3 nucleotides are TGTGCCAGCAGCTTCGGCGCAGGGGAAAGCAATCAGCCCCAGCATTTT. It translates to CASSFGAGESNQPQHF.

The chain has TRBV9 and TRBJ2-7, with D perhaps matching TRBD1 (5 bases). The V end was cut by 1 base, the J end by 4 bases, with 12 bases between. From germline, CDR1 is SGDLS and CDR2 YYNGEE. This CDR3 is 14 amino acids long. The CDR3, as DNA: TGTGCCAGCAGCGTAAGCACAGGCGATTACGAGCAGTACTTC. Amino acid sequence: CASSVSTGDYEQYF.

The V call is TRBV29-1, the J call TRBJ2-7, with D perhaps matching TRBD2 (7 bases). Germline values: CDR1 SQVTM, CDR2 ANQGSEA. The CDR3 consists of 13 residues. Trimming shortened V by 3 bases and J by 3 bases, and 12 bases separated the two germline ends. CDR3 in DNA: TGCAGCGTTGAGGGCGGGGGCCACTACGAGCAGTACTTC. Its translation is CSVEGGGHYEQYF.

V usage is TRBV27 and J usage is TRBJ2-7; 11 nucleotides match TRBD2. Germline V gene lookup returns CDR1 MNHEY and CDR2 SMNVEV (reference sequence). V shed 3 bases, J shed 5 bases, and the junction held 6 bases outside the gene matches. This CDR3 contains 15 residues. The CDR3 DNA is TGTGCCAGCAGTTTGGGAGGGGGACTAGCGGACGAGCAGTACTTC. Translated, it gives CASSLGGGLADEQYF.

The chain recombines TRBV11-2 with TRBJ1-4; D ambiguous. The V and J ends lost 2 bases and 7 bases respectively, with 5 bases between them. This CDR3 comprises 12 residues. Germline CDR1 and CDR2: SGHAT and FQNNGV. The CDR3 DNA reads as TGTGCCAGCAGCTTAAGCGCTGAAAAACTGTTTTTT. Its protein product is CASSLSAEKLFF.

The chain couples TRBV9 to TRBJ1-1, with unresolved D. The V end was cut by 4 bases, the J end by 6 bases, with 13 bases between. Germline CDR1 is SGDLS and CDR2 is YYNGEE. This CDR3 comprises 13 residues. The chain's CDR3 is CASSSSGGAEAFF. The CDR3, as DNA: TGTGCCAGCAGCTCCTCGGGCGGGGCTGAAGCTTTCTTT.

The chain has TRBV3-1 (or the pseudogene TRBV3-2) and TRBJ2-3; D perhaps matches TRBD2 (7 bases). V lost 4 bases and J 10 bases, leaving 24 bases between the germline ends. CDR3 length: 16 residues. Germline values: CDR1 LGHDT, CDR2 YNNKEL (reference sequence). This CDR3 is CASSPSAGARPGAQYF. CDR3 in DNA: TGTGCCAGCAGCCCCTCCGCGGGGGCCCGACCGGGAGCGCAGTATTTT.

This chain joins TRBV11-2 and TRBJ1-6; a possible D gene is TRBD1 (5 bases). Trimming left V 2 bases short and J 7 bases short, with 15 bases between. CDR3 length: 16 residues. Germline V gene sequence: CDR1 SGHAT, CDR2 FQNNGV. For the CDR3, the DNA is TGTGCCAGCAGCTTATCATTCAGGGCTCTAAATTCACCCCTCCACTTT. The encoded protein is CASSLSFRALNSPLHF.

The chain employs TRBV10-3 and TRBJ1-1, with D unclear. This CDR3 is 13 amino acids long. Trimming left V 1 base short and J 1 base short, with 4 bases between. CDR1 and CDR2 (germline): ENHRY, SYGVKD. The CDR3 DNA reads as TGTGCCATCAGTGAGTACGGGAACACTGAAGCTTTCTTT. Translation gives CAISEYGNTEAFF.